The clone carrying this TCR beta chain was detected a few times. Its antigen is not identified. The sample belongs to a study of shared clonotypes between healthy human individuals. Whole-study findings and limits: Between a handful of donors, naive CD4 clonotypes were shared at a level of approximately 5%.

Trimming took 2 bases from V and 6 from J, leaving 11 bases between them. The germline gives CDR1 KGHSH, CDR2 LQKENI. The CDR3 is 14 amino acids. CD4+ cells were split into CD45RA+ naive and CD45RA-negative memory subsets. The assay was immunoSEQ multiplex PCR, and TCRdb's table has in-frame clones only and misses some. This table holds 2 million to 2.5 million clones, 80% to 95% found once. The TCR comes from a man younger than 35 in good health. Some clones in this sample may be carry-over from other donors' samples. The V call is TRBV18, the J call TRBJ1-5, with a tentative D call TRBD1 (5 bases). Sequenced: naive CD4+ T cells from PBMCs. Noted subset: CD45RA+ positively selected. CDR3 region: CASSPEGAGQPQHF. Here the CDR3 DNA reads TGTGCCAGCTCACCAGAAGGGGCAGGTCAGCCCCAGCATTTT. The entire variable domain, with the rest obtained from reference TRBV18 and TRBJ1-5, is as follows: NAGVMQNPRHLVRRRGQEARLRCSPMKGHSHVYWYRQLPEEGLKFMVYLQKENIIDESGMPKERFSAEFPKEGPSILRIQQVVRGDSAAYFCASSPEGAGQPQHFGDGTRLSIL.